This record looks at one TCR beta chain sequence and its context. The antigen is unknown. The sample belongs to a study of cytomegalovirus exposure and HLA in healthy donors. PCR was performed using 60 Vbeta and 13 Jbeta primers. Per the original methods: The count from a later analysis was about 80 million unique TCR beta chains, about 10 million of them shared. The protocol was immunoSEQ multiplex PCR, while the TCRdb copy is restricted to in-frame clones and leaves out a portion. From that table come the V and J calls and clone size; the DNA was used to work out D and trimming. The table shows roughly 98,000 clones, with approximately 65% occurring only once. V lost 2 bases and J lost 9; bases outside the gene matches: 15. This CDR3 spans 18 amino acids. CDR1 SGHTA and CDR2 FQGNSA come from the germline V gene. At collection, donors were nominally healthy, but unrecorded immune exposures were probable.

Findings of the study overall: In a later analysis, TCR beta V- and J-gene trimming was associated with a missense DCLRE1C variant. Being indistinguishable, some V segments were excluded, TRBV6-2 and TRBV6-3 among them.

Sequencing input: PBMCs. This sequence was found in a woman aged 25 to 39 in good health and CMV-seropositive. The chain combines TRBV7-2 with TRBJ1-6, with 8 bases lining up with TRBD1. The CDR3 DNA follows: TGTGCCAGCAGCTTAATAGGACAGGGTTCAGGGGGGGGTTCACCCCTCCACTTT. Translating gives CASSLIGQGSGGGSPLHF.